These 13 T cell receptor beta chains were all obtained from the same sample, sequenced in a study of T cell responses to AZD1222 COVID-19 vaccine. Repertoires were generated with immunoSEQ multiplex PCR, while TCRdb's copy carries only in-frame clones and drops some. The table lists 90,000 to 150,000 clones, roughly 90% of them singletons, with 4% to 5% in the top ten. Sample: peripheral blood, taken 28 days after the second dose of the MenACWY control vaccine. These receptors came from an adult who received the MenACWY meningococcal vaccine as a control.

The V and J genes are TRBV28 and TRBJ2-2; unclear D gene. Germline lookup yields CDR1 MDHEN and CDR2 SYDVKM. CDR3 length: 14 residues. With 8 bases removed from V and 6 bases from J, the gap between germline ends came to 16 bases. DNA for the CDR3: TGTGCCAGCGGCCCACTATTAGAGGCCGGGGAGCTGTTTTTT. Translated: CASGPLLEAGELFF.

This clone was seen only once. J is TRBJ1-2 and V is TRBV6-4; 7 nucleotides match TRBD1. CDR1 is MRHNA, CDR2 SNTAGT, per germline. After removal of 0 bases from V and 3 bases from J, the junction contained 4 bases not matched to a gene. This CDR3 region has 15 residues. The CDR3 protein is CASSDSGTVHYGYTF. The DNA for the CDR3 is TGTGCCAGCAGTGACTCTGGGACAGTGCACTATGGCTACACCTTC.

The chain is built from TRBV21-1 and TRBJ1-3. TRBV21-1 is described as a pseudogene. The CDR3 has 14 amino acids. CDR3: CASTRGSSGNTIYF. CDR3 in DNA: TGTGCCAGCACCAGAGGGAGCTCTGGAAACACCATATATTTT.

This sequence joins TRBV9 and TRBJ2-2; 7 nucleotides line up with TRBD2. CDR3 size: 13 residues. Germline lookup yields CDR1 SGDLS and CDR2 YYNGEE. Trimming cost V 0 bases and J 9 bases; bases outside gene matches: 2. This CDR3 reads CASSVGAGRELFF. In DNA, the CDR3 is TGTGCCAGCAGCGTAGGAGCGGGGCGGGAGCTGTTTTTT.

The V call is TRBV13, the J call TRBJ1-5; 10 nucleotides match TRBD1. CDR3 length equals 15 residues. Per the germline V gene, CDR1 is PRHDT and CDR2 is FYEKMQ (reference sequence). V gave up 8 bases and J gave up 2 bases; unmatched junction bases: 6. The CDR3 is CASERQGAGNQPQHF. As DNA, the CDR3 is TGTGCCAGCGAGAGACAGGGGGCGGGCAATCAGCCCCAGCATTTT.

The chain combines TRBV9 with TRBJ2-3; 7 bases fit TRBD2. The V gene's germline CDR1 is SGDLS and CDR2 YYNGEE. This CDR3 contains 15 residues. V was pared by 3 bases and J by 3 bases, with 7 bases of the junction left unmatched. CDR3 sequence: CASSARLAVTDTQYF. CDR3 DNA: TGTGCCAGCAGCGCCCGACTAGCAGTAACAGATACGCAGTATTTT.

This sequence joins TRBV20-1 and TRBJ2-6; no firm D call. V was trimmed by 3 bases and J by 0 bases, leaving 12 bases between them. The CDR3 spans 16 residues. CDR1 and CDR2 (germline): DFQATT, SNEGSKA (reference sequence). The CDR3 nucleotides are TGCAGTGCTAGTCCAACACAGCTCTCTGGGGCCAACGTCCTGACTTTC. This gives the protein CSASPTQLSGANVLTF.

Written as DNA, the CDR3 is TGTGCCAGCAGTGTAGGAGGGGGGGCTTCTGGGGCCAACGTCCTGACTTTC. This translates into CASSVGGGASGANVLTF. The rearrangement uses TRBV2 and TRBJ2-6, with D perhaps matching TRBD2 (7 bases). CDR1 and CDR2 (germline): SNHLY, FYNNEI. The CDR3 loop spans 17 amino acids. Trimming took 4 bases from V and 1 from J, leaving 14 bases between them. The whole variable domain, remainder taken from reference TRBV2 and TRBJ2-6, is EPEVTQTPSHQVTQMGQEVILRCVPISNHLYFYWYRQILGQKVEFLVSFYNNEISEKSEIFDDQFSVERPDGSNFTLKIRSTKLEDSAMYFCASSVGGGASGANVLTFGAGSRLTVL.

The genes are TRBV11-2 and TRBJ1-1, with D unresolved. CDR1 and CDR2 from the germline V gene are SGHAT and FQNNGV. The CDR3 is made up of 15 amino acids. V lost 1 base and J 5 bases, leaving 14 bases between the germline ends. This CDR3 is CASSLGGGRTTEAFF. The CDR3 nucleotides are TGTGCCAGCAGCTTAGGTGGAGGGCGAACGACTGAAGCTTTCTTT.

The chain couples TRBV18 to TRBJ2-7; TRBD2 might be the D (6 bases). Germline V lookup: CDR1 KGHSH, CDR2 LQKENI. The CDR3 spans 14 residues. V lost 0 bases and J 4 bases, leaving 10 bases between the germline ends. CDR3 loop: CASSPPGGVYEQYF. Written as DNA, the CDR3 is TGTGCCAGCTCACCACCGGGGGGAGTGTACGAGCAGTACTTC.

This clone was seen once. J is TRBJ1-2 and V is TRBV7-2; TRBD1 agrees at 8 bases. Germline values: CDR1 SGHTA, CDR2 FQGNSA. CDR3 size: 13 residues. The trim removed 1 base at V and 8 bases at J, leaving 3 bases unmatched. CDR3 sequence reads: CASSLGQGNGYTF. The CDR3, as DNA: TGTGCCAGCAGCTTAGGACAGGGGAACGGCTACACCTTC. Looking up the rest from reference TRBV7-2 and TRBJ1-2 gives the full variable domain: GAGVSQSPSNKVTEKGKDVELRCDPISGHTALYWYRQSLGQGLEFLIYFQGNSAPDKSGLPSDRFSAERTGGSVSTLTIQRTQQEDSAVYLCASSLGQGNGYTFGSGTRLTVV.

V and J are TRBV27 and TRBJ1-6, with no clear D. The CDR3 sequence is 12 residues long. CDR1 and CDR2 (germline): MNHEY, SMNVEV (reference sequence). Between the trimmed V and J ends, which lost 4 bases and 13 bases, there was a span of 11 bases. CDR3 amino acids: CASSSTIGPLHF. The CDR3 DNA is TGTGCCAGCAGTTCCACCATTGGGCCCCTCCACTTT.

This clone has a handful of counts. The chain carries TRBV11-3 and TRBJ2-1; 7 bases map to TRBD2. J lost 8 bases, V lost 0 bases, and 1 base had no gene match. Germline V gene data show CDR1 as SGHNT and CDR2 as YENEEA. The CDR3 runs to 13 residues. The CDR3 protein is CASSLEGGHEQFF. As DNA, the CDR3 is TGTGCCAGCAGCTTAGAGGGAGGGCATGAGCAGTTCTTC.